The rows below give T cell receptor beta chains drawn from one sample of a study of shared clonotypes between healthy human individuals. Assay: immunoSEQ multiplex PCR; the TCRdb copy retains only in-frame clones and omits some. This sample carries about 490,000 clones, 78% of them seen once, and the ten largest clones take around 12%. The sequencing input was PBMCs. These receptors were obtained from a woman aged 40 to 50 in good health. Some clones in this sample may be carry-over from other donors' samples. CDR3s include the opening cysteine and the closing phenylalanine or tryptophan. Fields, in order: J gene, clone size, D gene, V gene, CDR3 DNA, CDR3 protein. A D gene is named only where the DNA matches it firmly. Expanded clones get a size class; other rows say once, few or many, or leave the size out.

>TRBJ2-3|.|.|TRBV4-1
TGCGCCAGCAGCCAAGATGCCGGGGATACGCAGTATTTT
CASSQDAGDTQYF
>TRBJ2-7|.|.|TRBV11-2
TGTGCCAGCAGCCTTGCTCGGTGGGACGAGCAGTACTTC
CASSLARWDEQYF
>TRBJ2-7|.|.|TRBV7-2
TGTGCCAGCAGCTCGACAGGTAACACCTACGAGCAGTACTTC
CASSSTGNTYEQYF
>TRBJ2-1|once|TRBD2|TRBV9
TGTGCCAGCAGCGCCTTGGCGGGAGGGTCCTACAATGAGCAGTTCTTC
CASSALAGGSYNEQFF
>TRBJ2-5|.|TRBD2|TRBV9
TGTGCCAGCAGCGTAGGGGCTAGCGGGAGGGCCCAAGAGACCCAGTACTTC
CASSVGASGRAQETQYF
>TRBJ2-2|.|TRBD2|TRBV27
TGTGCCAGACCTCGGACACAAAAGACTAGCGGGACGAACACCGGGGAGCTGTTTTTT
CARPRTQKTSGTNTGELFF
>TRBJ1-1|once|.|TRBV5-1
TGCGCCAGCAGCTTGGCAGGGACGAACACTGAAGCTTTCTTT
CASSLAGTNTEAFF
>TRBJ1-1|.|.|TRBV6-5
TGTGCCAGCAGTTACGGGGGATTCGACATGAACACTGAAGCTTTCTTT
CASSYGGFDMNTEAFF
>TRBJ2-5|.|TRBD2|TRBV29-1
TGCAGCGTTGCGGGGGCGGGAGGGCCCTCCAGGGAGACCCAGTACTTC
CSVAGAGGPSRETQYF
>TRBJ2-3|few|TRBD2|TRBV5-1
TGCGCCAGCAGCCCGGGACTAGCGGGAGGGCCAGATACGCAGTATTTT
CASSPGLAGGPDTQYF
>TRBJ2-3|many|.|TRBV7-3
TGTGCCAGCAGCCCCGGGGGCACAGATACGCAGTATTTT
CASSPGGTDTQYF
>TRBJ1-2|.|.|TRBV5-1
TGCGCCAGCAGCTTGGGCACTAACTATGGCTACACCTTC
CASSLGTNYGYTF
>TRBJ2-7|.|TRBD2|TRBV6-5
TGTGCCAGCAGTTACACGGCTAGCGGGAGCTCCTACGAGCAGTACTTC
CASSYTASGSSYEQYF
>TRBJ2-7|.|.|TRBV30
TGTGCCTGGATCGTGGGCCCTCCCTACGAGCAGTACTTC
CAWIVGPPYEQYF
>TRBJ2-7|.|TRBD2|TRBV2
TGTGCCAGCAGTGACGCGTCGGGAGGAAGCGGGAGGATACCCTACGAGCAGTACTTC
CASSDASGGSGRIPYEQYF
>TRBJ2-1|few|.|TRBV29-1
TGCAGCGTTGGACAGGATTACAATGAGCAGTTCTTC
CSVGQDYNEQFF
>TRBJ2-1|once|TRBD2|TRBV6-1
TGTGCCAGCAGTGAAGCAAAGGGGACTAGGCCCTACAATGAGCAGTTCTTC
CASSEAKGTRPYNEQFF
>TRBJ2-1|.|TRBD2|TRBV7-8
TGTGCCAGCACCCCCTACCCGGGACTAGCGGGAGCGGCTTACAATGAGCAGTTCTTC
CASTPYPGLAGAAYNEQFF
>TRBJ2-3|.|.|TRBV21-1
TGTGCCAGCAGCATCCGGGACCGCGACGAGTGGCCAGATACGCAGTATTTT
CASSIRDRDEWPDTQYF
>TRBJ2-1|.|.|TRBV2
TGTGCCAGCAGTGAGACCAGGGCGGGGCATGAGCAGTTCTTC
CASSETRAGHEQFF
>TRBJ2-2|.|TRBD1|TRBV2
TGTGCCAGCAGGCCCACACAGGGGGCGGTCGGGGAGCTGTTTTTT
CASRPTQGAVGELFF
>TRBJ1-5|once|.|TRBV2
TGTGCCAGCAGTGAAGCAGGTAGAGGTAATCAGCCCCAGCATTTT
CASSEAGRGNQPQHF
>TRBJ2-4|.|.|TRBV11-2
TGTGCCAGCAGCTCCGGTCCCGGAAACATTCAGTACTTC
CASSSGPGNIQYF
>TRBJ2-3|many|.|TRBV10-3
TGTGCCATCAGTAAAACCGGGACGGACACAGATACGCAGTATTTT
CAISKTGTDTDTQYF
>TRBJ2-5|.|.|TRBV6-1
TGTGCCAGCAGGAACATGGCTGGGATACAAGAGACCCAGTACTTC
CASRNMAGIQETQYF
>TRBJ1-3|.|TRBD1|TRBV7-8
TGTGCCAGCAGCCCGAGGACAGGCGACTCTGGAAACACCATATATTTT
CASSPRTGDSGNTIYF
>TRBJ1-5|.|TRBD1|TRBV5-4
TGTGCCAGCAGTTCCAGCCCGGGACAGATAAGCAATCAGCCCCAGCATTTT
CASSSSPGQISNQPQHF
>TRBJ2-1|.|.|TRBV5-1
TGCGCCAGCAGCTTGTCCCATGAGCAGTTCTTC
CASSLSHEQFF
>TRBJ2-1|.|.|TRBV27
TGTGCCAGCAGTCCCGGCGTTGAGAAGGGCAATGAGCAGTTCTTC
CASSPGVEKGNEQFF
>TRBJ2-3|once|.|TRBV2
TGTGCCAGCAATGGGTTTAGCACAGATACGCAGTATTTT
CASNGFSTDTQYF
>TRBJ2-2|.|TRBD2|TRBV7-6
TGTGCCAGCAGCCCCATCGCAGGGGGTGGGCCTAGCGGGAGCGCCGGGGAGCTGTTTTTT
CASSPIAGGGPSGSAGELFF
>TRBJ1-3|once|TRBD1|TRBV5-4
TGTGCCAGCAGCTCACCGGGACAGCACTCTGGAAACACCATATATTTT
CASSSPGQHSGNTIYF
>TRBJ2-3|once|TRBD1|TRBV27
TGTGCCAGCAGCACACCGGGACAGGGCACAGATACGCAGTATTTT
CASSTPGQGTDTQYF
>TRBJ2-7|many|TRBD1|TRBV7-9
TGTGCCAGCAGCCCCGGGACAGGGAGAGAGCAGTACTTC
CASSPGTGREQYF
>TRBJ2-1|.|.|TRBV19
TGTGCCAGCGCATGGGGGAGCGGGCGAAACAATGAGCAGTTCTTC
CASAWGSGRNNEQFF
>TRBJ2-5|.|.|TRBV2
TGTGCCAGCAGTCGGGGGCAGGAAGAGACCCAGTACTTC
CASSRGQEETQYF